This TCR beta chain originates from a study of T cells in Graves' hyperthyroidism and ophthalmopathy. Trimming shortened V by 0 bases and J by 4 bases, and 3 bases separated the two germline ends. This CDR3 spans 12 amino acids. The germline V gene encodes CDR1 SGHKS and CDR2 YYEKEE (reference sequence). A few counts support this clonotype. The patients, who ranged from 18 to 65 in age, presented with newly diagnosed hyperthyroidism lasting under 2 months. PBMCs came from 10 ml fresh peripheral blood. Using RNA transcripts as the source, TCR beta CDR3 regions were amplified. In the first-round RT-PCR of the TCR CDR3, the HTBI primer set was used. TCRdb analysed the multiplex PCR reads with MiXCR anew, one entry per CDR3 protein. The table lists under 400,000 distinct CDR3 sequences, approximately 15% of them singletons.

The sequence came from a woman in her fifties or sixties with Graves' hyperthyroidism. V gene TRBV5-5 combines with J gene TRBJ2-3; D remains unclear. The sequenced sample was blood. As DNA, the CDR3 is TGTGCCAGCAGCTTGGAGTCAGATACGCAGTATTTT. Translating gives CASSLESDTQYF.